The sequence of this TCR beta chain was determined in a study of siplizumab effects on memory and regulatory T cells. Study-level results: Naive T cells looked more diverse than memory cells and looked like major alloresponse contributors.

Losses at the gene ends were 2 bases for V and 4 bases for J; bases not matched to a gene: 5. The CDR3 totals 14 residues. Germline loops: CDR1 MNHNY, CDR2 SVGAGI (reference sequence). A word on this clone: Antigen specificity is unknown.

Libraries were prepared by immunoSEQ multiplex PCR; TCRdb keeps only in-frame clonotypes and omits some of them. The sample carries about 110,000 clones, roughly 92% recorded once. This sequence joins TRBV6-6 and TRBJ2-7; 7 nucleotides agree with TRBD2. Sequencing input: CD4+ T cells sorted from blood. This sequence originates from a human donor in good health. CDR3 in DNA: TGTGCCAGCAGTTACCAGGGAGGGTTTTACGAGCAGTACTTC. Its translation is CASSYQGGFYEQYF.